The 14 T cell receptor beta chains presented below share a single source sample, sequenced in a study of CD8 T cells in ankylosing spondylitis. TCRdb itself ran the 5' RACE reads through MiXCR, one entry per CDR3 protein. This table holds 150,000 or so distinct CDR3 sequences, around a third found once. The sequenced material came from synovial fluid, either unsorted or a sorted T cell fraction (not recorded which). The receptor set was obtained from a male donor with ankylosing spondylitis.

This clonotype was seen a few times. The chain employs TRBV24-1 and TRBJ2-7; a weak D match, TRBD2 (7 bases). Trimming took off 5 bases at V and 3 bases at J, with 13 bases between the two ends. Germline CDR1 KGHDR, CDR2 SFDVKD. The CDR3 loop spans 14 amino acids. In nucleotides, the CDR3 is TGTGCCACCAGTGGGGGGGGCGTCCTCTACGAGCAGTACTTC. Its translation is CATSGGGVLYEQYF.

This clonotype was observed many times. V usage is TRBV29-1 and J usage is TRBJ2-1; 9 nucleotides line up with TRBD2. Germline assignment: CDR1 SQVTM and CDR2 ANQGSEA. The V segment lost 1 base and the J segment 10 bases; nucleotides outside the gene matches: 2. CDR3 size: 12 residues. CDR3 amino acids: CSVEGGRDEQFF. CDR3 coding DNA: TGCAGCGTTGAAGGCGGGAGGGACGAGCAGTTCTTC.

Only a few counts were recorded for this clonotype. The CDR3 nucleotides read TGCAGTGCTAGGAGATTAGCGGGAGGCCTCTCTGGGGCCAACGTCCTGACTTTC. This encodes CSARRLAGGLSGANVLTF. V usage is TRBV20-1 and J usage is TRBJ2-6, with 10 bases lining up with TRBD2. Germline CDR1 reads DFQATT; CDR2 reads SNEGSKA (reference sequence). There are 18 residues in the CDR3. The V gene end was trimmed by 3 bases and the J gene end by 0 bases; junction bases not matched to a gene: 8.

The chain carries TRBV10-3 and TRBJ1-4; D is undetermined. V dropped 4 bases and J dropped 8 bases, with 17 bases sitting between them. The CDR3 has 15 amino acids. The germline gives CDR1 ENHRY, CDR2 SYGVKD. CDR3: CAISARERAREKLFF. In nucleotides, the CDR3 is TGTGCCATCAGTGCGAGGGAAAGGGCGCGAGAAAAACTGTTTTTT.

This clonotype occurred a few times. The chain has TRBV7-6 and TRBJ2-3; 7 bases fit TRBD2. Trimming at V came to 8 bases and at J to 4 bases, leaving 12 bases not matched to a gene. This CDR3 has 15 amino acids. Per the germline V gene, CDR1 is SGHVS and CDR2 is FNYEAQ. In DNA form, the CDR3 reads TGTGCCAGCGCGATTTCGGGGAGGGTGGCAGATACGCAGTATTTT. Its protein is CASAISGRVADTQYF.

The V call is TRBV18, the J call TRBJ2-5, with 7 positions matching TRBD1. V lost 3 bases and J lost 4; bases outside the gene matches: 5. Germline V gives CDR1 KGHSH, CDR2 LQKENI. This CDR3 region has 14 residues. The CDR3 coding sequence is TGTGCCAGCTCACCCCAGGGGGTTGCAGAGACCCAGTACTTC. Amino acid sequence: CASSPQGVAETQYF.

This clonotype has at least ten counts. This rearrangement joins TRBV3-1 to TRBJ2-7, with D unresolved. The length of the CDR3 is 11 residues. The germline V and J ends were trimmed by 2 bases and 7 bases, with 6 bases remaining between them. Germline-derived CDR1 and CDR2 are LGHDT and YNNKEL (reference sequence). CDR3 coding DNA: TGTGCCAGCAGCCAATTGGGGGAGCAGTACTTC. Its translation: CASSQLGEQYF.

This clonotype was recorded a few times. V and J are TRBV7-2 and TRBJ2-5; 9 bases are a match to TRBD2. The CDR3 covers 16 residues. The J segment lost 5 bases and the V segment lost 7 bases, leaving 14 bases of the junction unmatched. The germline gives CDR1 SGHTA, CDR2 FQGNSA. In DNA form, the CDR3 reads TGTGCCAGCACCAAAAAGGAGCGGGGGGTAGGGGAGACCCAGTACTTC. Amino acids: CASTKKERGVGETQYF.

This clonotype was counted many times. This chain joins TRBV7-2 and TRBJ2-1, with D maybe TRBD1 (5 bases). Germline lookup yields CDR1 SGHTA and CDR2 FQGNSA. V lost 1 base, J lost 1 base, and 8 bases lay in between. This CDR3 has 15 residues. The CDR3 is CASSLGGASYNEQFF. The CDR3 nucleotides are TGTGCCAGCAGCTTAGGTGGGGCATCCTACAATGAGCAGTTCTTC.

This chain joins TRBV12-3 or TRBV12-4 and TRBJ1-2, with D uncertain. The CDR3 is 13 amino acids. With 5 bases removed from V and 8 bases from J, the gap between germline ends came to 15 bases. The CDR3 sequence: CASSDAGRWGYTF. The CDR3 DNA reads TGTGCCAGCAGTGACGCCGGACGCTGGGGCTACACCTTC.

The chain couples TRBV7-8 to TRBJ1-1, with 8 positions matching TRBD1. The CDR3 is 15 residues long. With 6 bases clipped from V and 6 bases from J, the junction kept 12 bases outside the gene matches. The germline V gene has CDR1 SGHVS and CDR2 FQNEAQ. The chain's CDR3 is CASRAPGTGEPEAFF. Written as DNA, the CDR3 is TGTGCCAGCAGGGCCCCGGGGACAGGTGAACCTGAAGCTTTCTTT.

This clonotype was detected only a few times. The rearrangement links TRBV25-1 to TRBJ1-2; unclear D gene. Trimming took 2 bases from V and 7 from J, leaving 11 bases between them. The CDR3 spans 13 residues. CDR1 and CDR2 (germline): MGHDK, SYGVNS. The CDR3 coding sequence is TGTGCCAGCAGTGAAGGAAGTGGACTTGGCTACACCTTC. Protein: CASSEGSGLGYTF.

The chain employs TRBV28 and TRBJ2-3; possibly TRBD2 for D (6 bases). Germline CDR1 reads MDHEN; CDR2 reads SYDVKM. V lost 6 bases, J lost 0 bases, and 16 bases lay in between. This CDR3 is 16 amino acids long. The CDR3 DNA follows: TGTGCCAGCAGCCGTACACTAGCAGACAGCACAGATACGCAGTATTTT. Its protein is CASSRTLADSTDTQYF.

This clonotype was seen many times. This chain's CDR3 is CASSQQRQDPRLNEQFF. The CDR3 nucleotides read TGTGCCAGCAGCCAGCAAAGACAGGATCCACGCCTTAATGAGCAGTTCTTC. The V gene is TRBV7-8, the J gene TRBJ2-1; a weak D match, TRBD1 (6 bases). V was pared by 5 bases and J by 7 bases, with 24 bases between. This CDR3 has 17 residues. The germline CDR1 and CDR2 sequences are SGHVS and FQNEAQ.